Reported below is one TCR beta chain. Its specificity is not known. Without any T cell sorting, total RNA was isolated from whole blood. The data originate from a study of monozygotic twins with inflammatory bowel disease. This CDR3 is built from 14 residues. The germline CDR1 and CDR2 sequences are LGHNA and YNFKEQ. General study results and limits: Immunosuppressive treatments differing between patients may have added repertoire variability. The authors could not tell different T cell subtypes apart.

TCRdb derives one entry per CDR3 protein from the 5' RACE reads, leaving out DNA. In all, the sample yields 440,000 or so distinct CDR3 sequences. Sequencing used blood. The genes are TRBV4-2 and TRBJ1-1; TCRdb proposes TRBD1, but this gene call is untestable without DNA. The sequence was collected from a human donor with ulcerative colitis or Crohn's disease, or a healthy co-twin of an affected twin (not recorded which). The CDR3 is CASSQVGGEPEAFF.